Listed below are T cell receptor beta chains from one sample, sequenced in a study of metastatic and nonmetastatic thyroid tumors. TCRdb re-clonotyped the PCR reads through MiXCR. The repertoire consists of 30,000 to 40,000 clones, with 20% to 25% occurring once and the leading ten covering less than 4%. The sequenced material came from tumor tissue. The receptors were sampled from a male donor with papillary thyroid cancer or a benign thyroid nodule (not recorded which). Some clones in this sample may be carry-over from other donors' samples. Each CDR3 is given with its conserved first and last residue. The D gene is left open where the match is weak. Size values are once, few and many counts, or a class for expanded clones, and some rows have none.

>TRBJ1-1|.|.|TRBV30
TGTGCCTGGAACCCACAGAACACTGAAGCTTTCTTT
CAWNPQNTEAFF
>TRBJ2-1|medium-sized|.|TRBV6-2/TRBV6-3
TGTGCCAGCAGTTACGACGATCAGCGACCACGGTACAATGAGCAGTTCTTC
CASSYDDQRPRYNEQFF
>TRBJ2-7|.|TRBD1|TRBV20-1
TGCAGTGCTAGTTCAGGGGGTCTCGGGTACGAGCAGTACTTC
CSASSGGLGYEQYF
>TRBJ1-1|few|.|TRBV7-2
TGTGCCAGCAGCTTAGAGGGAGGCGGTGTAACTGAAGCTTTCTTT
CASSLEGGGVTEAFF
>TRBJ2-3|many|.|TRBV24-1
TGTGCCACCAGTGATTTCCCCAGGGCAGATACGCAGTATTTT
CATSDFPRADTQYF
>TRBJ2-3|many|TRBD2|TRBV27
TGTGCCAGCAGTTTCGGCGGGAGGCTCACAGATACGCAGTATTTT
CASSFGGRLTDTQYF
>TRBJ2-7|.|.|TRBV10-2
TGCGCCAGCAGGGGCAGGTATTATTACGAGCAGTACTTC
CASRGRYYYEQYF
>TRBJ2-7|few|TRBD2|TRBV7-8
TGTGCCAGCAGCCCCGGGACTAGCGTGGTAGGATCATCCTACGAGCAGTACTTC
CASSPGTSVVGSSYEQYF
>TRBJ2-3|many|.|TRBV14
TGTGCCAGCAGCCAAGCGTTCGGGACGCAGTATTTT
CASSQAFGTQYF
>TRBJ2-7|.|.|TRBV7-9
TGTGCCAGCAGCCCTAGACAGTTCTCCTACGAGCAGTACTTC
CASSPRQFSYEQYF
>TRBJ2-1|few|TRBD2|TRBV6-6
TGTGCCAGCAGTTACCTGGGACTAGCGGGGGACAATGAGCAGTTCTTC
CASSYLGLAGDNEQFF
>TRBJ1-1|.|TRBD1|TRBV19
TGTGCCAGTAGTACAGGGGGCGCACGGGACACTGAAGCTTTCTTT
CASSTGGARDTEAFF
>TRBJ2-7|few|TRBD2|TRBV19
TGTGCCAGTAGTATTTCGGCTAGCGGGAGTCATGCCTACGAGCAGTACTTC
CASSISASGSHAYEQYF
>TRBJ1-1|few|.|TRBV20-1
TGCAGTGCTCCGGGGACTGCCACCGCGAACACTGAAGCTTTCTTT
CSAPGTATANTEAFF
>TRBJ2-1|many|TRBD1|TRBV5-1
TGCGCCAGCAGCTTGGTGGCGGGACAGGGGGTCAATGAGCAGTTCTTC
CASSLVAGQGVNEQFF
>TRBJ2-7|many|TRBD2|TRBV24-1
TGTGCCACCAGTGAGCCTAGCGGGAGGGCCATCTACGAGCAGTACTTC
CATSEPSGRAIYEQYF
>TRBJ2-7|few|.|TRBV28
TGTGCCAGCAGCACCTCCGACAGGGAGGGCGAGCAGTACTTC
CASSTSDREGEQYF
>TRBJ2-7|many|.|TRBV12-3/TRBV12-4
TGTGCCAGCGGAAGGACCGAATCCTACGAGCAGTACTTC
CASGRTESYEQYF
>TRBJ2-3|.|.|TRBV20-1
TGCAGTGCTAGAGATCAGAGGGGGGATATCACAGATACGCAGTATTTT
CSARDQRGDITDTQYF
>TRBJ2-3|many|TRBD2|TRBV7-2
TGTGCCAGTTCGCGCGGGAGGGCCACAGATACGCAGTATTTT
CASSRGRATDTQYF
>TRBJ2-7|.|.|TRBV20-1
TGCAGTGCTGCTCCGGGTGGGGGGCGTCTGTACGAGCAGTACTTC
CSAAPGGGRLYEQYF
>TRBJ2-1|.|.|TRBV11-1
TGTGCCAGCAGTCAGATCGGGACCTCCTACAATGAGCAGTTCTTC
CASSQIGTSYNEQFF
>TRBJ2-3|many|TRBD1|TRBV5-8
TGTGCCAGCAGCCTGACAGGGAAGAACACAGATACGCAGTATTTT
CASSLTGKNTDTQYF
>TRBJ2-1|few|.|TRBV6-1
TGTGCCAGCAGTGACTATCGGGGGAATGAGCAGTTCTTC
CASSDYRGNEQFF
>TRBJ2-1|medium-sized|TRBD2|TRBV5-1
TGCGCCAGCAGCCGGGGGACTAGCGGAAACAATGAGCAGTTCTTC
CASSRGTSGNNEQFF
>TRBJ2-6|.|TRBD1|TRBV5-1
TGTGCCAGCAGCCCATCCGGACAGGGTCTTTGGGCCGACGTCCTGACTTTC
CASSPSGQGLWADVLTF
>TRBJ2-7|medium-sized|.|TRBV28
TGTGCCAGCAGTCCGACAGGCCACTCCTACGAGCAGTACTTC
CASSPTGHSYEQYF
>TRBJ2-2|few|TRBD1|TRBV12-3/TRBV12-4
TGTGCCAGCAGACTGGGGACAGGGCGTGCGAACACCGGGGAGCTGTTTTTT
CASRLGTGRANTGELFF
>TRBJ2-7|many|.|TRBV7-9
TGTGCCAGCAGCTTTGCTGTGAGCGAGCAGTACTTC
CASSFAVSEQYF
>TRBJ2-7|medium-sized|.|TRBV20-1
TGCAGTGCGGAGGGAAACTACGAGCAGTACTTC
CSAEGNYEQYF
>TRBJ2-7|.|TRBD2|TRBV20-1
TGCAGTGCTTTAAAATTGACTAGCGGGAGCTATGGGGTCGAGCAGTACTTC
CSALKLTSGSYGVEQYF
>TRBJ2-7|medium-sized|TRBD2|TRBV7-9
TGTGCCAGCAGCTCTAGCGGGAGGACCTCGTACGAGCAGTACTTC
CASSSSGRTSYEQYF
>TRBJ2-2|.|.|TRBV5-1
TGCGCCAGCAGGACCGATGCGTACACCGGGGAGCTGTTTTTT
CASRTDAYTGELFF
>TRBJ1-2|medium-sized|.|TRBV28
TGTGCCAGCAGTTTAAACGGGGACTGGGGGGCTGGCTACACCTTC
CASSLNGDWGAGYTF
>TRBJ2-1|.|.|TRBV20-1
TGCAGTGCTATCGTACGAGGGTGGGAGTCGATCTACAATGAGCAGTTCTTC
CSAIVRGWESIYNEQFF
>TRBJ2-1|.|.|TRBV6-1
TGTGCCAGCAAGAGGGCGACATCCTACAATGAGCAGTTCTTC
CASKRATSYNEQFF
>TRBJ2-3|.|.|TRBV9
TGTGCCAGCAGCGTAGGTGGACAGCCAGATACGCAGTATTTT
CASSVGGQPDTQYF
>TRBJ1-2|few|TRBD1|TRBV6-4
TGTGCCAGCATCCCTAACCCGGGACAGGGGACGCGTGGCTACACCTTC
CASIPNPGQGTRGYTF